This T cell receptor beta chain was obtained from a study of blood T cell repertoires in COVID-19. Assay used: immunoSEQ multiplex PCR; TCRdb lists only in-frame clones, some missing. In the table there are a few hundred thousand clones, roughly 84% of which are singletons. Sequenced input: peripheral blood. The origin of this receptor is a woman in her late teens or twenties with acute or convalescent COVID-19.

The CDR3 protein is CASSFSGLGGGNTQYF. In nucleotides, the CDR3 is TGTGCCAGCAGTTTCTCGGGACTCGGCGGGGGGAATACGCAGTATTTT. The gene calls are TRBV28 and TRBJ2-3, with TRBD2 matching 8 bases. Looked up from germline, CDR1 is MDHEN and CDR2 is SYDVKM. CDR3 length: 16 residues. With 3 bases clipped from V and 7 bases from J, the junction kept 12 bases outside the gene matches.